One and the same sample provided the 21 T cell receptor beta chains below, sequenced in a study of blood T cell repertoires in COVID-19. Libraries were prepared by immunoSEQ multiplex PCR; TCRdb keeps only in-frame clonotypes and omits some of them. The table records 30,000 to 45,000 clones, over 75% of them present only once. Sequenced: peripheral blood. Receptor source: a man in his fifties or sixties with active COVID-19.

This chain connects TRBV19 to TRBJ1-5; possible D gene TRBD1, 5 bases. Germline values: CDR1 LNHDA, CDR2 SQIVND (reference sequence). V lost 7 bases to trimming and J lost 4 bases, with 23 bases between them. This CDR3 is built from 17 residues. CDR3: CASTERRGNGGNQPQHF. CDR3 nucleotides: TGTGCCAGTACCGAGAGGCGAGGGAACGGGGGAAATCAGCCCCAGCATTTT.

The rearrangement joins TRBV30 to TRBJ1-3; D is uncertain. CDR1 and CDR2 (germline): GTSNPN, SVGIG (reference sequence). V shed 4 bases and J shed 6 bases, with 10 bases lying between them. The CDR3 has 12 amino acids. CDR3 residues: CAWKPWANTIYF. The DNA for the CDR3 is TGTGCCTGGAAACCCTGGGCAAACACCATATATTTT.

The chain employs TRBV6-5 and TRBJ2-7; the match to TRBD1 covers 8 bases. This CDR3 contains 12 residues. Germline V lookup: CDR1 MNHEY, CDR2 SVGAGI. With V trimmed by 7 bases and J by 7 bases, 6 bases remained unmatched. The CDR3 region is CASTQGAGEQYF. DNA for the CDR3: TGTGCCAGCACCCAGGGGGCCGGGGAGCAGTACTTC.

The chain is built from TRBV12-5 and TRBJ2-1; 10 nucleotides align to TRBD1. The CDR3 has 15 amino acids. The germline gives CDR1 LGHNT, CDR2 FRNRAP. V lost 2 bases to trimming and J lost 8 bases; unmatched junction nucleotides: 6. The CDR3 region is CASGLTGTGVDEQFF. The DNA for the CDR3 is TGTGCTAGTGGTTTGACGGGGACAGGGGTGGATGAGCAGTTCTTC.

This sequence joins TRBV29-1 and TRBJ2-7, with D possibly TRBD1 on 6 matching bases. CDR3 length: 13 residues. Germline assignment: CDR1 SQVTM and CDR2 ANQGSEA. The V end lost 3 bases, the J end lost 2 bases, and 11 bases lay between the germline ends. The CDR3 nucleotides read TGCAGCGTTGAGGACAGTAGCCCCTACGAGCAGTACTTC. Translation: CSVEDSSPYEQYF.

The chain joins TRBV5-4 to TRBJ2-5, with 7 nucleotides matching TRBD1. This CDR3 comprises 14 residues. Germline V lookup: CDR1 SGHNT, CDR2 YYREEE (reference sequence). After removal of 6 bases from V and 0 bases from J, the junction contained 5 bases not matched to a gene. The DNA for the CDR3 is TGTGCCAGCACCAAACAGGGGTACCAAGAGACCCAGTACTTC. Translated: CASTKQGYQETQYF.

V usage is TRBV21-1 and J usage is TRBJ2-5; the D call of TRBD2 is as the table states it, not checked on the DNA. TRBV21-1 is a listed pseudogene. This CDR3 is 15 amino acids long. The CDR3 nucleotides are TGTGCCAGCAGCAAAGCGGCGGCTAGTAGGGAGACCCAGTACTTC. Its translation is CASSKAAASRETQYF.

V usage is TRBV5-4 and J usage is TRBJ2-3, with D possibly matching TRBD1 (6 bases). V lost 5 bases and J 2 bases, leaving 9 bases between the germline ends. Germline V CDR1 and CDR2: SGHNT, YYREEE (reference sequence). This CDR3 spans 13 amino acids. The CDR3 region is CASSGQITDTQYF. CDR3 in DNA: TGTGCCAGCAGTGGACAGATCACAGATACGCAGTATTTT. The full variable domain, with the rest looked up from reference TRBV5-4 and TRBJ2-3, is ETGVTQSPTHLIKTRGQQVTLRCSSQSGHNTVSWYQQALGQGPQFIFQYYREEENGRGNFPPRFSGLQFPNYSSELNVNALELDDSALYLCASSGQITDTQYFGPGTRLTVL.

The chain combines TRBV18 with TRBJ1-5; 10 nucleotides line up with TRBD1. Germline values: CDR1 KGHSH, CDR2 LQKENI. The CDR3 runs 15 residues. V lost 3 bases and J lost 7; bases outside the gene matches: 6. The DNA for the CDR3 is TGTGCCAGCTCACCCCAGACAGGGGGCGAACAGCCCCAGCATTTT. Its translation is CASSPQTGGEQPQHF.

J is TRBJ2-1 and V is TRBV27; 8 positions agree with TRBD1. CDR1 and CDR2 (germline): MNHEY, SMNVEV (reference sequence). V lost 4 bases to trimming and J lost 6 bases; unmatched junction nucleotides: 17. There are 18 residues in the CDR3. The CDR3 nucleotides read TGTGCCAGCAGTTCCCCCCTGCAGGGGGCGTTTAAGGTCAATGAGCAGTTCTTC. As protein: CASSSPLQGAFKVNEQFF.

V is TRBV10-3 and J is TRBJ2-1; TRBD2 agrees at 13 bases. The J segment lost 0 bases and the V segment lost 8 bases, leaving 13 bases of the junction unmatched. Germline values: CDR1 ENHRY, CDR2 SYGVKD. The length of the CDR3 is 19 residues. The CDR3 nucleotides are TGTGCCATCCGAGGCTCCGGGACTAGCGGGATCATCTCCTACAATGAGCAGTTCTTC. This translates into CAIRGSGTSGIISYNEQFF.

The V gene is TRBV7-2, the J gene TRBJ2-1; the match to TRBD2 covers 7 bases. CDR1 and CDR2 (germline): SGHTA, FQGNSA. The CDR3 is 17 residues long. With V trimmed by 1 base and J by 4 bases, 10 bases remained unmatched. CDR3 sequence: CASSLEVPPSGYNEQFF. The CDR3 DNA reads TGTGCCAGCAGCTTAGAAGTCCCCCCTAGCGGTTACAATGAGCAGTTCTTC. The full variable domain, in which reference TRBV7-2 and TRBJ2-1 provide the parts outside the CDR3, is GAGVSQSPSNKVTEKGKDVELRCDPISGHTALYWYRQSLGQGLEFLIYFQGNSAPDKSGLPSDRFSAERTGGSVSTLTIQRTQQEDSAVYLCASSLEVPPSGYNEQFFGPGTRLTVL.

The CDR3 region has the DNA TGTGCCAGCAGTCCCAGCGCAGGGGTGAGGTCGGGGGAGCAGTTCTTC. Its protein product is CASSPSAGVRSGEQFF. The chain is built from TRBV27 and TRBJ2-1; a weak D match, TRBD1 (6 bases). CDR3 size: 16 residues. Germline V gene data show CDR1 as MNHEY and CDR2 as SMNVEV (reference sequence). With 5 bases removed from V and 10 bases from J, the gap between germline ends came to 24 bases.

The CDR3 sequence: CASSLVRDEQYF. CDR3 nucleotides: TGTGCCAGCAGTTTGGTTCGGGACGAGCAGTACTTC. This chain joins TRBV12-3 or TRBV12-4 and TRBJ2-7; D is undetermined. The CDR3 is 12 residues long. V dropped 3 bases and J dropped 5 bases, with 8 bases sitting between them.

The chain has TRBV19 and TRBJ2-7, with TRBD2 identical over 12 bases. Germline CDR1 is LNHDA and CDR2 is SQIVND (reference sequence). The CDR3 is made up of 15 amino acids. After removal of 3 bases from V and 6 bases from J, the junction contained 6 bases not matched to a gene. For the CDR3, the DNA is TGTGCCAGTAGTATCAAGACTAGCGGGAGTGGCGAGCAGTACTTC. Translating gives CASSIKTSGSGEQYF.

The rearrangement links TRBV7-9 to TRBJ2-3; D is perhaps TRBD2 (5 bases). CDR3 length: 14 amino acids. Germline V lookup: CDR1 SEHNR, CDR2 FQNEAQ (reference sequence). V was trimmed by 5 bases and J by 6 bases, leaving 15 bases between them. This chain's CDR3 is CASSPDYRRDTQYF. CDR3 in DNA: TGTGCCAGCAGCCCAGACTATCGTAGGGATACGCAGTATTTT.

The chain recombines TRBV10-2 with TRBJ1-5; possible D gene TRBD1, 6 bases. Germline lookup yields CDR1 WSHSY and CDR2 SAAADI. V lost 0 bases to trimming and J lost 4 bases, with 10 bases between them. CDR3 length: 15 amino acids. The CDR3 spells CASSESRGGNQPQHF. The CDR3 region has the DNA TGCGCCAGCAGTGAGTCCAGAGGGGGAAATCAGCCCCAGCATTTT.

This chain connects TRBV23-1 to TRBJ2-1, with a weak D call TRBD2 (6 bases). TRBV23-1 belongs to the ORF category, with a function that is uncertain. The germline V and J ends were trimmed by 4 bases and 4 bases, with 14 bases remaining between them. The CDR3 runs 15 residues. For the CDR3, the DNA is TGCGCCAGCAGTCGGCGGCTAGCGAAGTACAATGAGCAGTTCTTC. Translated: CASSRRLAKYNEQFF.

V gene TRBV19 combines with J gene TRBJ1-1; TRBD1 aligns across 7 bases. The germline V gene has CDR1 LNHDA and CDR2 SQIVND (reference sequence). Unmatched junction bases numbered 10, after V lost 3 bases and J lost 0 bases. This CDR3 region has 17 residues. The CDR3 coding sequence is TGTGCCAGTAGTATCCTACACCGGGACAGCCTGAACACTGAAGCTTTCTTT. Its protein product is CASSILHRDSLNTEAFF.

The rearrangement uses TRBV4-1 and TRBJ2-3; 8 bases align to TRBD2. J gave up 2 bases and V 3 bases, and 7 bases lay outside the gene matches. This CDR3 contains 16 residues. CDR1 is MGHRA, CDR2 YSYEKL, per germline. The CDR3 region is CASSHAGTRPTDTQYF. The CDR3, as DNA: TGCGCCAGCAGCCACGCCGGGACTAGGCCCACAGATACGCAGTATTTT.

This clone was recorded once. The chain couples TRBV29-1 to TRBJ2-5; tentative D call: TRBD1 (8 bases). CDR1 is SQVTM, CDR2 ANQGSEA, per germline. The CDR3 extends over 15 amino acids. Trimming pared 6 bases from V and 4 bases from J, leaving 21 bases between. CDR3 sequence (DNA): TGCAGCGTCCCGGAGGCGACAGGGGAGGGAGAGACCCAGTACTTC. Amino acids: CSVPEATGEGETQYF.